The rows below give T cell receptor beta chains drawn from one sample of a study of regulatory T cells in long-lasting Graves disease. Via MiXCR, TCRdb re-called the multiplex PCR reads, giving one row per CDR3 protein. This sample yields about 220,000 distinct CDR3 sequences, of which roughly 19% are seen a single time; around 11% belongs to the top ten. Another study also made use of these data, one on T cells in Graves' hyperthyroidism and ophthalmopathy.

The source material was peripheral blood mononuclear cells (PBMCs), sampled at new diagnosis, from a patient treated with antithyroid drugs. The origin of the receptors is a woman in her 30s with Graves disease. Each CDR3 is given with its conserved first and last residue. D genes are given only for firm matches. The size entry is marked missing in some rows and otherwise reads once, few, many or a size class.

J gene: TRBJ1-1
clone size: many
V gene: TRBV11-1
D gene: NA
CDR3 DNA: TGTGCCAGCAGCTTAGAGATGGGCACTGAAGCTTTCTTT
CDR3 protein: CASSLEMGTEAFF

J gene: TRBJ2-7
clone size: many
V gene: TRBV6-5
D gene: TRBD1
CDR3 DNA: TGTGCCAGCAGTTACTCGCAGACAGGGGTCTACGAGCAGTACTTC
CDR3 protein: CASSYSQTGVYEQYF

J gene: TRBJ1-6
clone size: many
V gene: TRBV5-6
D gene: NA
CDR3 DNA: TGTGCCAGCAGCTTGGGGTTCGGGGAGAATTCACCCCTCCACTTT
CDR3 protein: CASSLGFGENSPLHF

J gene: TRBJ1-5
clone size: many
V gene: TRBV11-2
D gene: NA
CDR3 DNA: TGTGCCAGCAGCTTAACCACTCAGGGGCAGCCCCAGCATTTT
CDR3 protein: CASSLTTQGQPQHF

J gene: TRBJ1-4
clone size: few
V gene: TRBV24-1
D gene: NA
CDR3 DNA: TGTGCCACCAGAAGTAGTCAGAATGAAAAACTGTTTTTT
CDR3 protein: CATRSSQNEKLFF

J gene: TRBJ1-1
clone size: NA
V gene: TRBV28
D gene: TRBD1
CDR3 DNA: TGTGCCAGCAGTAACGGACAGGGGTTTCGGAACACTGAAGCTTTCTTT
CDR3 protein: CASSNGQGFRNTEAFF

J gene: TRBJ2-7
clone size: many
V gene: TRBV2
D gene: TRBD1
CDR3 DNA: TGTGCCAGCAGTGCAGGACAGGGGGTCTACGAGCAGTACTTC
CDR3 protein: CASSAGQGVYEQYF

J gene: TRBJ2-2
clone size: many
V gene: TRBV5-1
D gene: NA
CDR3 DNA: TGCGCCAGCAGCTTCGGGCAGCCGAACACCGGGGAGCTGTTTTTT
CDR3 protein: CASSFGQPNTGELFF

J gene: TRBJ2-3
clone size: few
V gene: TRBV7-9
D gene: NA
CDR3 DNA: TGTGCCAGCAGCTCGGAGGGGCTCGGGACAGATACGCAGTATTTT
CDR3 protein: CASSSEGLGTDTQYF

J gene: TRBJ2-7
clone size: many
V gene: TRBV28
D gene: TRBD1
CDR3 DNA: TGTGCCAGCGGTCCCGGGACAGGGAATTCCTACGAGCAGTACTTC
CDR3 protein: CASGPGTGNSYEQYF

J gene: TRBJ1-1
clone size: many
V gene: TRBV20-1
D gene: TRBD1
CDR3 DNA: TGCAGTGCTATACAGGGGTTCTTTCCTGAAGCTTTCTTT
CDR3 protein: CSAIQGFFPEAFF

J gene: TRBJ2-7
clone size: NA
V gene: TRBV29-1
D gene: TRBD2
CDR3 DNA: TGCAGCGTTGATGTTCCCCGCGGGGGGGCCTACGAGCAGTACTTC
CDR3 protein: CSVDVPRGGAYEQYF

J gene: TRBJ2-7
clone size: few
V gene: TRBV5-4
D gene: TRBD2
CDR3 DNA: TGTGCCAGCAGCTGGCGGGGGGGCGACGAGCAGTACTTC
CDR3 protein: CASSWRGGDEQYF

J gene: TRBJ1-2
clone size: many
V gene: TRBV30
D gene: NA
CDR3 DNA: TGTGCCTGGAGAAAGGGCATCTATGGCTACACCTTC
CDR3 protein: CAWRKGIYGYTF

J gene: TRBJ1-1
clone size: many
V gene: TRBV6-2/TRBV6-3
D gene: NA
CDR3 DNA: TGTGCCAGCAGTTCAACGGGGCGGAACACTGAAGCTTTCTTT
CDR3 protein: CASSSTGRNTEAFF

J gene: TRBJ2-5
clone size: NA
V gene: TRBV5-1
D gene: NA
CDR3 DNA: TGCGCCAGCAGCAACGGCTACCCCCAAGAGACCCAGTACTTC
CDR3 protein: CASSNGYPQETQYF

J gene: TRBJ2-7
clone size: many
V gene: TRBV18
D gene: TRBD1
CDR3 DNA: TGTGCCAGCTCAAGGGACAGGTACTCCTACGAGCAGTACTTC
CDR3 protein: CASSRDRYSYEQYF

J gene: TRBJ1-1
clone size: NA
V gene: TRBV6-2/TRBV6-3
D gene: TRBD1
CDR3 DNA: TGTGCCAGCGGTTATGAAGGGACAGGGAGACACACTGAAGCTTTCTTT
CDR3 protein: CASGYEGTGRHTEAFF

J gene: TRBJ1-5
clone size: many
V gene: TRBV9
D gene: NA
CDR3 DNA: TGTGCCAGCAGCGCTGACCCTGGGTATCAGCCCCAGCATTTT
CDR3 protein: CASSADPGYQPQHF

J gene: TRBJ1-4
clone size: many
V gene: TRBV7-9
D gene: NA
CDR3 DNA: TGTGCCAGCAGCTCTGTTAACGGGGATGAAAAACTGTTTTTT
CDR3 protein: CASSSVNGDEKLFF

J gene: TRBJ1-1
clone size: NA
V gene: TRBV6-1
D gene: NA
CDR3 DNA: TGTGCCAGCACCCTAGTTGGACCTGGGGACACTGAAGCTTTCTTT
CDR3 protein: CASTLVGPGDTEAFF

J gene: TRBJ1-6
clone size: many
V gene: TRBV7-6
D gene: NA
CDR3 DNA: TGTGCCAGCAGCTCTAGTCTCTCACCCCTCCACTTT
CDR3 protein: CASSSSLSPLHF

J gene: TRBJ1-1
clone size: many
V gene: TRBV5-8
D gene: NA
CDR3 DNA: TGTGCCAGCAGCTTTACACTTCAGGGGCCGAACACTGAAGCTTTCTTT
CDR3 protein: CASSFTLQGPNTEAFF

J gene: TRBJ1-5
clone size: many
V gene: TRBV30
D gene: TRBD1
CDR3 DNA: TGTGCCTGGAGCCCTTTAAGGGGGCCCCGTAATCAGCCCCAGCATTTT
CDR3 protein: CAWSPLRGPRNQPQHF

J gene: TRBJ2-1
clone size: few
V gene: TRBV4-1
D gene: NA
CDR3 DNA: TGCGCCAGCACCTGGGAATTAGGATGGGAGCCCACCTACAATGAGCAGTTCTTC
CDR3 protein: CASTWELGWEPTYNEQFF

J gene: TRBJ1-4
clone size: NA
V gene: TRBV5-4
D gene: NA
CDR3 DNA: TGTGCCAGCAGCCCGGGGGGGGCGTCTCGGGAAAAACTGTTTTTT
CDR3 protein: CASSPGGASREKLFF

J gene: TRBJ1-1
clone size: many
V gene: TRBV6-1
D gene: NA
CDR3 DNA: TGTGCCAGCAGACGACAGGTCCATAACACTGAAGCTTTCTTT
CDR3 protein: CASRRQVHNTEAFF

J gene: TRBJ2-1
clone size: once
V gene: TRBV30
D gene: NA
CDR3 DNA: TGTGCCTGGAGTGGATCGGGACTGGGCGATGAGCAGTTCTTC
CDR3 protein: CAWSGSGLGDEQFF

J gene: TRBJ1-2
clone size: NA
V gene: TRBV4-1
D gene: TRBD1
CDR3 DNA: TGCGCCAGCAGCCAAGAGCGGCGACAGGGGGCTTATGGCTACACCTTC
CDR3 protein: CASSQERRQGAYGYTF

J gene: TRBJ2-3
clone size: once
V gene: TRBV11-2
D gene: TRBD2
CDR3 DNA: TGTGCCAGCAGCTTGGGACTAGCGGGAGTTTCGGATACGCAGTATTTT
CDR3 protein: CASSLGLAGVSDTQYF

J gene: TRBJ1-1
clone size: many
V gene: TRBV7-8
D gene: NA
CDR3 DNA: TGTGCCAGCAGCTTAACAGGGCAAACTGAAGCTTTCTTT
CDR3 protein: CASSLTGQTEAFF

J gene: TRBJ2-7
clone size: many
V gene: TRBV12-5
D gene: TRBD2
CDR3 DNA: TGTGCTAGTGGAGTGGAGGGAGGGAACGAGCAGTACTTC
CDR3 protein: CASGVEGGNEQYF

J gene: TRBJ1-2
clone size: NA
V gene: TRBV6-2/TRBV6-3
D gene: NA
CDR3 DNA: TGTGCCAGCAGTTACTCTTTTCTAAACAGGGCGGCCTACACCTTC
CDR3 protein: CASSYSFLNRAAYTF

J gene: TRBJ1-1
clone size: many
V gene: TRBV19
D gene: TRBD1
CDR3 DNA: TGTGCCAGTAGATTCTCGGGACAGGGATTCACTGAAGCTTTCTTT
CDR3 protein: CASRFSGQGFTEAFF

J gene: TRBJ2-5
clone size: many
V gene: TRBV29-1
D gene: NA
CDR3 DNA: TGCAGCGTTGAGACTGTTGGAGAGACCCAGTACTTC
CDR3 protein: CSVETVGETQYF

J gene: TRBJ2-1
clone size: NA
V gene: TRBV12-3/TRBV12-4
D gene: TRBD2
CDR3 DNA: TGTGCCAGCAGTCCAAGGACTAGCGGGAGGGCCGATGAGCAGTTCTTC
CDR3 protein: CASSPRTSGRADEQFF

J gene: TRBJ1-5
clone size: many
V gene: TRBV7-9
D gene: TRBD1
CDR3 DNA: TGTGCCAGCAGCCTAGAGACAGGGGGCAATCAGCCCCAGCATTTT
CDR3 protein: CASSLETGGNQPQHF

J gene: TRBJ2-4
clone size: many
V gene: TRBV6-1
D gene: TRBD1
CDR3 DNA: TGTGCCAGCAGACGACAGGGGACGGGAGACATTCAGTACTTC
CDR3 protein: CASRRQGTGDIQYF

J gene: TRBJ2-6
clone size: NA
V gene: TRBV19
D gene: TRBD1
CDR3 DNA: TGTGCCAGTAGTGTGCACAGGGGGCGGGGGGCCAACGTCCTGACTTTC
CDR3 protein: CASSVHRGRGANVLTF

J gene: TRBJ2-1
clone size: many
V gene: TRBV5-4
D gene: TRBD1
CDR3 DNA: TGTGCCAGCAGCCGCGACAGGGTCAACAATGAGCAGTTCTTC
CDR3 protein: CASSRDRVNNEQFF

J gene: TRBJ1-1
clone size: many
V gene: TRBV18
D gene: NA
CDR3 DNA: TGTGCCAGCTCACCAACTACCGGGACATCGACTGAAGCTTTCTTT
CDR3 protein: CASSPTTGTSTEAFF

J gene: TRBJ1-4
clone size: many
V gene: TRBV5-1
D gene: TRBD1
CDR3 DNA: TGCGCCAGCAGCCGCGGGACAGATAATGAAAAACTGTTTTTT
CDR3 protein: CASSRGTDNEKLFF

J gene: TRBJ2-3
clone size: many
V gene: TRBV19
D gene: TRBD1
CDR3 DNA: TGTGCCAGTAACAGGGGGCGCACAGATACGCAGTATTTT
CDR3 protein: CASNRGRTDTQYF

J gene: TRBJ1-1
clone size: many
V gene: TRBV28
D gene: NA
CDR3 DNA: TGTGCCAGCAGTTACACTGAAGCTTTCTTT
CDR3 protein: CASSYTEAFF

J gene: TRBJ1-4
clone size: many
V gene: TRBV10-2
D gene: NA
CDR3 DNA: TGCGCCAGCAGTGACGAGCTCTCCAATGAAAAACTGTTTTTT
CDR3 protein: CASSDELSNEKLFF

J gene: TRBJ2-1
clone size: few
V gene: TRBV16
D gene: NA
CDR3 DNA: TGTGCCAGCAGACACAGTGGAACTTACTCCTACAATGAGCAGTTCTTC
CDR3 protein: CASRHSGTYSYNEQFF

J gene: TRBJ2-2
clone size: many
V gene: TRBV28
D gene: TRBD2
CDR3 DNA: TGTGCCAGCAGTATCGGGACTAGCGGGAACCCATTCACCGGGGAGCTGTTTTTT
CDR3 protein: CASSIGTSGNPFTGELFF

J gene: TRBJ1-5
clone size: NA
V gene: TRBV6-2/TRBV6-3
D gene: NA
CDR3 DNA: TGTGCCAGCCGAACGGCGGGCTCTCAGCCCCAGCATTTT
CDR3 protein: CASRTAGSQPQHF